This passage covers 28 T cell receptor beta chains from one sample sequenced in a study of blood T cell repertoires in COVID-19. Assay: immunoSEQ multiplex PCR; the TCRdb copy retains only in-frame clones and omits some. The sample holds some 50,000 clones, approximately 87% seen once. Sequenced: peripheral blood. These receptors came from a man in his fifties with acute or convalescent COVID-19.

The J gene is TRBJ1-1, the V gene TRBV6-5; D is ambiguous. CDR3 length: 13 amino acids. V was cut by 7 bases and J by 1 base, with 10 bases left in between. Germline V gives CDR1 MNHEY, CDR2 SVGAGI. The CDR3 DNA reads as TGTGCCAGCACGGGATGGTCGAACACTGAAGCTTTCTTT. Translation gives CASTGWSNTEAFF.

This chain connects TRBV11-2 to TRBJ2-5; 13 nucleotides line up with TRBD2. Germline lookup yields CDR1 SGHAT and CDR2 FQNNGV. V was pared by 5 bases and J by 4 bases, with 4 bases of the junction left unmatched. This CDR3 has 15 residues. CDR3 residues: CASSQGLAGVETQYF. DNA of the CDR3: TGTGCCAGCAGCCAAGGACTAGCGGGAGTAGAGACCCAGTACTTC.

The gene calls are TRBV9 and TRBJ2-1, with TRBD2 matching over 11 bases. Unmatched junction bases numbered 1, after V lost 0 bases and J lost 5 bases. The germline gives CDR1 SGDLS, CDR2 YYNGEE. This CDR3 has 15 residues. This CDR3 is CASSVEGLADNEQFF. The CDR3 nucleotides are TGTGCCAGCAGCGTAGAGGGACTAGCGGACAATGAGCAGTTCTTC.

The chain recombines TRBV11-3 with TRBJ2-7; 7 nucleotides match TRBD2. In germline, CDR1 is SGHNT, CDR2 YENEEA. V lost 0 bases to trimming and J lost 4 bases; unmatched junction nucleotides: 6. There are 15 residues in the CDR3. The CDR3 reads CASSLDHGRLYEQYF. The CDR3 DNA reads TGTGCCAGCAGCTTAGATCACGGGAGGTTGTACGAGCAGTACTTC.

The rearrangement uses TRBV6-6 and TRBJ2-7; D might be TRBD1 (5 bases). The CDR3 loop spans 12 amino acids. V dropped 7 bases and J dropped 5 bases, with 12 bases sitting between them. Germline CDR1 MNHNY, CDR2 SVGAGI (reference sequence). The CDR3 DNA is TGTGCCAGCACCCTTACAGGTCACGAGCAGTACTTC. This codes for CASTLTGHEQYF.

The chain combines TRBV13 with TRBJ2-7, with D perhaps matching TRBD1 (5 bases). This CDR3 is built from 14 residues. Trimming pared 4 bases from V and 9 bases from J, leaving 19 bases between. Germline CDR1 PRHDT, CDR2 FYEKMQ (reference sequence). CDR3 in DNA: TGTGCCAGCAGCTCTCGCTCCATCCAGGGTGTGCAGTACTTC. Its protein product is CASSSRSIQGVQYF.

This clone was seen once. This rearrangement joins TRBV5-1 to TRBJ1-2, with 9 nucleotides matching TRBD1. V shed 4 bases and J 1 base; nucleotides not matched to a gene: 5. The CDR3 has 15 amino acids. The V gene's germline CDR1 is SGHRS and CDR2 YFSETQ. In DNA form, the CDR3 reads TGCGCCAGCAGCACAGGGACAGGGAGTAACTATGGCTACACCTTC. Protein product: CASSTGTGSNYGYTF.

The gene calls are TRBV5-5 and TRBJ1-1; perhaps TRBD1 as D (6 bases). The CDR3 runs to 13 residues. The V gene lost 2 bases and the J gene lost 6 bases, with 11 bases spanning the gap. The germline gives CDR1 SGHKS, CDR2 YYEKEE (reference sequence). The CDR3 is CASSLGDIAEAFF. Here the CDR3 DNA reads TGTGCCAGCAGCTTAGGGGACATTGCTGAAGCTTTCTTT.

The chain joins TRBV5-1 to TRBJ2-1; TRBD2 is a possible D gene (6 bases). The CDR3 is 12 residues long. The V gene's germline CDR1 is SGHRS and CDR2 YFSETQ. Trimming took off 5 bases at V and 8 bases at J, with 11 bases between the two ends. The CDR3 sequence is CASRLASDEQFF. CDR3 nucleotide sequence: TGCGCCAGCAGGCTAGCGAGCGATGAGCAGTTCTTC. Full variable domain (remainder filled in from reference TRBV5-1 and TRBJ2-1): KAGVTQTPRYLIKTRGQQVTLSCSPISGHRSVSWYQQTPGQGLQFLFEYFSETQRNKGNFPGRFSGRQFSNSRSEMNVSTLELGDSALYLCASRLASDEQFFGPGTRLTVL.

The rearrangement uses TRBV19 and TRBJ2-7, with D possibly being TRBD1 (5 bases). V lost 1 base and J lost 3, with 10 bases in between. CDR3 length: 14 amino acids. The germline gives CDR1 LNHDA, CDR2 SQIVND (reference sequence). This CDR3 is CASSIGTGNYEQYF. The CDR3 DNA is TGTGCCAGTAGTATAGGTACAGGAAACTACGAGCAGTACTTC.

This clone was seen a handful of times. The rearrangement joins TRBV5-5 to TRBJ1-5; no definite D call. Germline V lookup: CDR1 SGHKS, CDR2 YYEKEE (reference sequence). CDR3 length: 12 residues. CDR3 region: CASGYGNQPQHF. The CDR3 bases are TGTGCGTCGGGGTACGGCAATCAGCCCCAGCATTTT.

The V call is TRBV10-3, the J call TRBJ2-7, with TRBD2 matching over 8 bases. V was pared by 6 bases and J by 4 bases, with 8 bases of the junction left unmatched. The CDR3 length is 14 residues. The germline gives CDR1 ENHRY, CDR2 SYGVKD. CDR3 amino acids: CAIRQSGSSYEQYF. The CDR3 DNA follows: TGTGCCATCAGACAAAGCGGGAGCTCGTACGAGCAGTACTTC.

This chain's CDR3 is CASSEKQGRDTEAFF. The CDR3, as DNA: TGTGCCAGCAGTGAAAAACAGGGAAGGGACACTGAAGCTTTCTTT. The chain is built from TRBV6-1 and TRBJ1-1; tentative D call: TRBD1 (6 bases). CDR3 length: 15 amino acids. Germline CDR1 and CDR2: MNHNS and SASEGT. Trimming stripped 2 bases from V and 3 bases from J, with 13 bases between.

The CDR3, as DNA: TGTGCCTGGAGTGTAGTCGGGGACACATACAATGAGCAGTTCTTC. Translating gives CAWSVVGDTYNEQFF. This chain joins TRBV30 and TRBJ2-1; D is perhaps TRBD1 (6 bases). The CDR3 has 15 amino acids. V was trimmed by 0 bases and J by 4 bases, leaving 13 bases between them. Germline lookup yields CDR1 GTSNPN and CDR2 SVGIG (reference sequence). The full variable domain, completed using reference TRBV30 and TRBJ2-1, is SQTIHQWPATLVQPVGSPLSLECTVEGTSNPNLYWYRQAAGRGLQLLFYSVGIGQISSEVPQNLSASRPQDRQFILSSKKLLLSDSGFYLCAWSVVGDTYNEQFFGPGTRLTVL.

The genes are TRBV19 and TRBJ2-1; 13 bases align to TRBD2. The CDR3 sequence is 15 residues long. CDR1 and CDR2 from the germline V gene are LNHDA and SQIVND (reference sequence). Unmatched junction bases numbered 3, after V lost 6 bases and J lost 4 bases. CDR3 sequence reads: CASSPGLAGYNEQFF. The CDR3 DNA reads TGTGCCAGTAGCCCGGGACTAGCGGGGTACAATGAGCAGTTCTTC.

The gene calls are TRBV28 and TRBJ2-7; TRBD1 matches at 12 bases. Losses at the gene ends were 2 bases for V and 4 bases for J; bases not matched to a gene: 12. Germline V CDR1 and CDR2: MDHEN, SYDVKM. The CDR3 is made up of 18 amino acids. This chain's CDR3 is CASSLGGGGTGGGYEQYF. The CDR3 bases are TGTGCCAGCAGTTTAGGGGGTGGAGGGACAGGGGGCGGTTACGAGCAGTACTTC.

This clone was picked up a small number of times. As DNA, the CDR3 is TGTGCCACCAGTGATCGAGGGACTAGCGGCGGGGGCAAGCGGAATGAGCAGTTCTTC. Its protein product is CATSDRGTSGGGKRNEQFF. The chain is built from TRBV24-1 and TRBJ2-1; 11 bases are a match to TRBD2. The V gene end was trimmed by 3 bases and the J gene end by 7 bases; junction bases not matched to a gene: 16. Germline CDR1 and CDR2: KGHDR and SFDVKD. The length of the CDR3 is 19 residues.

Points on this clone: Relative to the germline gene, one junction end is altered; a read error may explain this. This chain connects TRBV10-3 to TRBJ2-7; 8 bases line up with TRBD1. CDR1 is ENHRY and CDR2 is SYGVKD in the germline V gene. The length of the CDR3 is 15 residues. CDR3 loop: CAISEYGQGSNEQYF. CDR3 nucleotide sequence: TGTGCCATCAGTGAGTATGGACAGGGCTCCAACGAGCAGTACTTC.

The chain uses TRBV12-3 or TRBV12-4 and TRBJ2-7; no reliable D call. The length of the CDR3 is 12 residues. Trimming took off 6 bases at V and 0 bases at J, with 6 bases between the two ends. The DNA of the CDR3 is TGTGCCAGCAGCCCGAGCTCCTACGAGCAGTACTTC. Amino acid sequence: CASSPSSYEQYF.

This clone came up a few times. The chain recombines TRBV6-6 with TRBJ1-4; weak D call: TRBD1 (5 bases). Trimming took off 2 bases at V and 7 bases at J, with 11 bases between the two ends. The CDR3 has 14 amino acids. Germline CDR1 MNHNY, CDR2 SVGAGI (reference sequence). The CDR3 DNA follows: TGTGCCAGCAGTTACGGCCAGGGCCCTGAAAAACTGTTTTTT. It specifies CASSYGQGPEKLFF.

The chain uses TRBV5-1 and TRBJ1-5, with D hard to call. The CDR3 consists of 15 residues. Deletions cut 5 bases from V and 0 bases from J, with 12 bases between. Germline values: CDR1 SGHRS, CDR2 YFSETQ. The DNA of the CDR3 is TGCGCCAGCAGTCCCGCAGGTAATAGCAATCAGCCCCAGCATTTT. Translating it yields CASSPAGNSNQPQHF.

The chain employs TRBV20-1 and TRBJ1-2, with TRBD1 as a possible D gene (5 bases). V was clipped by 3 bases and J by 4 bases, with 9 bases between them. The CDR3 loop spans 12 amino acids. The germline gives CDR1 DFQATT, CDR2 SNEGSKA (reference sequence). The CDR3 loop is CSASRDSYGYTF. The CDR3 nucleotides read TGCAGTGCTAGTCGTGACAGCTATGGCTACACCTTC.

The chain is built from TRBV5-1 and TRBJ2-7; 7 nucleotides line up with TRBD1. There are 14 residues in the CDR3. V gave up 2 bases and J gave up 4 bases; unmatched junction bases: 6. Per the germline V gene, CDR1 is SGHRS and CDR2 is YFSETQ. CDR3 amino acids: CASSLRQGYYEQYF. The CDR3 nucleotides are TGCGCCAGCAGCTTAAGACAGGGATATTACGAGCAGTACTTC.

J is TRBJ1-1 and V is TRBV27; 8 positions match TRBD1. This CDR3 spans 14 amino acids. CDR1 is MNHEY, CDR2 SMNVEV, per germline (reference sequence). Trimming took 10 bases from V and 1 from J; bases not matched to a gene: 8. CDR3 loop: CATLLGQGNTEAFF. CDR3 nucleotides: TGTGCCACCTTACTCGGACAGGGGAACACTGAAGCTTTCTTT.

This clone has a single count. The chain joins TRBV27 to TRBJ2-7, with D maybe TRBD2 (6 bases). The germline CDR1 and CDR2 sequences are MNHEY and SMNVEV (reference sequence). Deletions cut 4 bases from V and 6 bases from J, with 19 bases between. The CDR3 contains 15 residues. The CDR3 region has the DNA TGTGCCAGCAGTTCACGGGGGTGGAGCCACTCCGAGCAGTACTTC. Translating it yields CASSSRGWSHSEQYF.

The gene calls are TRBV7-6 and TRBJ2-7; TRBD2 aligns across 14 bases. Germline V gene sequence: CDR1 SGHVS, CDR2 FNYEAQ. J was trimmed by 3 bases and V by 4 bases; bases with no gene match: 8. The CDR3 covers 17 residues. CDR3 amino acids: CASSSGLAGVGDYEQYF. The CDR3 DNA sequence: TGTGCCAGCAGCTCGGGACTAGCGGGAGTAGGGGACTACGAGCAGTACTTC.

The chain employs TRBV2 and TRBJ2-4, with D possibly matching TRBD2 (6 bases). This CDR3 is 15 amino acids long. V lost 6 bases, J lost 3 bases, and 15 bases lay in between. The germline V gene encodes CDR1 SNHLY and CDR2 FYNNEI. The CDR3 protein is CASRKAGGDKNIQYF. In nucleotides, the CDR3 is TGTGCCAGCAGGAAGGCAGGAGGGGACAAAAACATTCAGTACTTC.

This clone was seen just once. The chain links TRBV13 to TRBJ2-7, with 8 bases matching TRBD2. This CDR3 spans 14 amino acids. The ends lost 4 bases at V and 3 bases at J; junction bases unmatched: 5. CDR1 and CDR2 (germline): PRHDT, FYEKMQ (reference sequence). In DNA, the CDR3 is TGTGCCAGCAGCTCGCGGGGGGCTCTCTACGAGCAGTACTTC. Its protein is CASSSRGALYEQYF.